This T cell receptor beta chain was identified in a study of beta chain features in type 1 diabetes (dated by TCRdb to 2016 to 2019). Background for the entire study: Mean age, gender distribution, total cell number and subset yield did not differ between patients and healthy donors. In the study, recently diagnosed type 1 diabetes patients and matched healthy donors were compared on the TCRB repertoires of their sorted circulating CD4+ T cell subsets. Across all samples, approximately 98,000,000 sorted cells were examined, and cell number per subset correlated strongly with RNA yield. Regulatory and stem cell-like memory subsets were isolated from only 8 patients and roughly 8 healthy donors, whereas naive and central memory subsets came from all 28 donors.

The entire amount of isolated RNA was reverse transcribed using the High Capacity cDNA Reverse Transcription Kit, so the sequenced TCRB transcripts were expressed ones. Naive, central memory and regulatory T cell samples underwent deep immunoSEQ sequencing, averaging around 4 million total reads per sample. Sorted cells were lysed in RLT buffer, and RNA was extracted using DNase-treated RNeasy Micro or Mini kits according to cell number. To prevent cross-contamination, every cell subset was processed on its own, while patient and healthy donor samples were processed together. Using the immunoSEQ multiplex PCR, TCRB sequences were amplified from cDNA into 87-bp fragments spanning the CDR3 region. Sequencing of the amplicons was done on the Illumina HiSeq platform. Regarding the original processing steps: PCR bias was computationally corrected using synthetic template baselines, reads within Hamming distance 2 were collapsed, and singletons that could not be merged were discarded. Reads were aligned against IMGT so that V, D and J genes, CDR3 length and insertions or deletions at six rearrangement sites could be assigned. Within each subset, clonotype counts were normalized to sorted cell number, and only after that were true diversity and Gini coefficients computed with the tcR R package. Repertoire sharing was quantified using the overlap coefficient calculated on TCRB nucleotide sequences. Out-of-frame TCRB sequences from naive cells were analyzed as a proxy for the pre-selection repertoire. The clones in this table, taken by TCRdb from immuneACCESS, are in-frame only. Not every clone is retained; where verified, under half of the shortfall comes from an unresolved V gene, and the cause of the rest is unknown. V, J and clone size are taken as reported in that table, and D and trimming were inferred from the DNA itself. This sample holds 600,000 or so clones; about 14% were observed only once. The ten largest clones capture just under 0.04% of the sample.

The research as a whole found: PCR might favor shorter templates, but patient and control samples were amplified and corrected together, so any skew would affect both groups equally. Because cDNA was sequenced instead of genomic DNA, activated cells with high expression could be over-represented, although the groups did not differ in activation or CD3 levels. Patients with type 1 diabetes made fewer insertions and deleted more nucleotides at VDJ recombination sites, implying thymic rearrangement abnormalities. A moderate but significant shortening of TCRB CDR3 length was observed in type 1 diabetes patients in all four CD4+ subsets. Because small numbers of individuals were included in the HLA sub-analyses, any influence of HLA type on TCRB rearrangement was left unresolved. Naive, central memory and regulatory TCRB repertoires appeared to be more similar among patients than among healthy donors.

From each donor, a single peripheral blood sample of approximately 110 mL on average was drawn into heparinised tubes. A BD FACSAria II and a panel including CD45RO, CCR7, CD25, CD127, CD95 and CD27 were used to sort naive, central memory, regulatory and stem cell-like memory CD4+ T cells. Purity was above 98% for every sorted population. Right away, PBMCs were isolated by Lymphoprep density gradient centrifugation and were stained directly, with no culture step. To minimize batch effects, samples were stained and sorted in pairs, one healthy donor with one patient per experiment. Its CDR3 holds 15 amino acids, cysteine through phenylalanine. Only CDR3 DNA is held: 45 bases, read in frame from base 1. Reading the germline V gene (reference sequence) gives CDR1 LNHNV and CDR2 YYDKDF. After removal of 4 bases from V and 4 bases from J, the junction retains 8 bases not matched to a gene. In the case of this clone: What this receptor recognizes is not known. Nothing much larger sits one base from this clone, and base qualities are not available.

This receptor was obtained from a man in his late teens or twenties with type 1 diabetes. Here the chain combines TRBV15 and TRBJ2-5, and 8 bases in between align with TRBD1. The specimen was naive CD4+ T cells from blood. The cell subset or site tag for this specimen amounts to: true naive CD4+ T cells. The DNA sequence is TGTGCCACCAGCACCTACAGGGGGAAGGGAGAGACCCAGTACTTC. Its product reads: CATSTYRGKGETQYF.